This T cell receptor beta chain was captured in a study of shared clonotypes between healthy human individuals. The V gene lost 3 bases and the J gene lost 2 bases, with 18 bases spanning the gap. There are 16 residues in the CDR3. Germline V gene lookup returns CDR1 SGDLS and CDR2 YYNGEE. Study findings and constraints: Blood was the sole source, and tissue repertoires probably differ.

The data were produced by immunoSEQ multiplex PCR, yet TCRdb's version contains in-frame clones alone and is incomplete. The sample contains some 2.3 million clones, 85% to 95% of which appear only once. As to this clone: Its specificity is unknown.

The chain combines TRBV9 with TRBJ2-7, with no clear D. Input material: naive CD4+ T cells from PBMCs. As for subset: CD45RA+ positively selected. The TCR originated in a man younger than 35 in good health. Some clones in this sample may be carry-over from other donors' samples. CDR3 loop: CASSDIIKGPPYEQYF. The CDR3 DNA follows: TGTGCCAGCAGCGATATCATTAAGGGTCCGCCCTACGAGCAGTACTTC. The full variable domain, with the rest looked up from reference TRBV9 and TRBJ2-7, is DSGVTQTPKHLITATGQRVTLRCSPRSGDLSVYWYQQSLDQGLQFLIQYYNGEERAKGNILERFSAQQFPDLHSELNLSSLELGDSALYFCASSDIIKGPPYEQYFGPGTRLTVT.